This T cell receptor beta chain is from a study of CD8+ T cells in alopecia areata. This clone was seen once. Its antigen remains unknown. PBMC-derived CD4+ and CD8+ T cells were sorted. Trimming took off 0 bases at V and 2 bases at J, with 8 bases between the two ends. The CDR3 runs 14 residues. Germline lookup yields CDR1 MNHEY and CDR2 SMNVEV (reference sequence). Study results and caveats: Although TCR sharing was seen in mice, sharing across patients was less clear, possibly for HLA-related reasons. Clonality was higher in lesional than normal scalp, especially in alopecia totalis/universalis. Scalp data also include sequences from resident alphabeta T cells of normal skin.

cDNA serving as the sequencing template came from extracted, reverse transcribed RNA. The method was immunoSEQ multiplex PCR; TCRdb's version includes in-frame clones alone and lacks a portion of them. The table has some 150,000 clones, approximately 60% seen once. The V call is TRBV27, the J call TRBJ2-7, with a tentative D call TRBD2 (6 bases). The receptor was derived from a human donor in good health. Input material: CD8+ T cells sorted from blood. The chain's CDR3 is CASSLSSGAYEQYF. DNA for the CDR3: TGTGCCAGCAGTTTATCTAGCGGTGCCTACGAGCAGTACTTC.